The entry below describes one T cell receptor beta chain. This clonotype has more than one count but fewer than ten. The antigen it binds to is not known. Base quality data are lacking; no much larger clone is found one base away. The data belong to a study of T cells in Graves' hyperthyroidism and ophthalmopathy (dated by TCRdb to between 2019 and 2020). In the study overall: Peripheral blood was sampled at the time of initial diagnosis, prior to any treatment. TCR V-J signatures able to tell the groups apart were searched for in a discovery cohort of about a hundred patients, of whom 43 had Graves' ophthalmopathy and about 60 had stable Graves' hyperthyroidism. TCR Vbeta CDR3 sequencing of 140 or so peripheral blood samples (over 40 ophthalmopathy, some 75 hyperthyroidism and roughly 17 progressor patients) is reported in the paper. The study also compared thyroid tissue and blood T-cell repertoires from a handful of Graves' hyperthyroidism patients. The approximately 98 discovery patients were randomly divided into training and test sets at a 7:3 ratio. Whether ophthalmopathy could be predicted prospectively was tested in an independent validation cohort made up of approximately 19 hyperthyroidism patients plus 17 patients who later progressed to ophthalmopathy. Following sampling, methimazole starting at 30 mg daily was given to hyperthyroidism patients, and high-dose intravenous methylprednisolone was given to ophthalmopathy patients.

Stable Graves' hyperthyroidism was defined as the absence of progression to ophthalmopathy over 18 months of follow-up. Hyperthyroidism patients were newly diagnosed, with disease duration under 2 months, and aged 18 to 65 years. Any patient with an uncontrolled infection, another autoimmune disease, pregnancy or lactation was excluded. Clinical symptoms, serum thyroxine and TRAb, thyroid ultrasound, and orbital computed tomography formed the basis for the diagnoses. PBMCs were separated from around 9.1 ml of fresh peripheral blood using Ficoll-Paque density gradient centrifugation. Total RNA was extracted with Trizol reagent, and quality was checked on an Agilent 2100 Bioanalyzer. From cysteine to phenylalanine, the CDR3 is 14 amino acids long. Of all the DNA, just the CDR3 is kept, 42 bases in frame from base 1. V is cut by 5 bases and J by 6 bases, and the space between the germline ends is 14 bases. Based on the germline V gene (reference sequence), the CDR1 and CDR2 sequences are LNHDA and SQIVND.

TCR beta CDR3 regions were amplified from RNA transcripts. For the first round of RT-PCR on the TCR CDR3, the HTBI primer set was used together with the Qiagen OneStep RT-PCR kit. The libraries were constructed in a second round of multiplex PCR and then size-selected and purified. The libraries were sequenced on an Illumina HiSeq2000 using paired-end 100 bp reads. Under the source paper's analysis protocol: Raw data were processed with SOAPnuke, discarding reads with adapters, uncalled bases, mean Phred below 15, or no exact constant-primer or identifier match. High-quality paired reads were merged using COPE v1.2.5, and each unique nucleotide sequence was defined as a clonotype. Clonotypes were aligned to IMGT TRBV, TRBD and TRBJ reference segments using MiTCR v1.1. The analysis included only V-J combinations with a frequency above 0.0001, which together covered 99% to 99.2% of the repertoires. The TCS score was defined as F50 (clonal expansion) divided by E x V (chaos), with BLOSUM62-based TCRdist calculated between CDR3 peptides within each V-J. Welch's t-statistics and random forest reduced 500 to 550 V-J features to fewer than 15, which were used in a naive Bayes classifier (R e1071). TCRdb cleaned the public reads at Q25 with fastp, built clones with MiXCR and kept in-frame beta chains. Rows matching on CDR3 protein sequence are summarized as one entry with the most common DNA and genes. Clone size and V and J calls follow TCRdb, not the original study. The sample includes about 740,000 distinct CDR3 sequences, with 14% observed a single time. The leading ten clones occupy 10% of the sample.

The investigation overall reported the following: No statistical method was used to set the sample size in advance, and investigators knew the group allocation. In validation, the model predicted progression to ophthalmopathy a median of 6.5 months before onset, with approximately 68% sensitivity and roughly 79% specificity. Blood samples also contained most of the expanded thyroid clonotypes (frequency above 0.001), which suggests that blood repertoires may reflect thyroid immune responses. In cross-validation, a model built on a 13 V-J signature told ophthalmopathy apart from stable hyperthyroidism with under 90% sensitivity and roughly 81% specificity, and in testing the same model reached 80%/75%.

The specimen was blood. The sequence came from a woman in her late teens or twenties with Graves' hyperthyroidism. The rearranged segments are TRBV19 and TRBJ1-5; TRBD1 could be the D gene, as 5 bases match. The nucleotide sequence is given as TGTGCCAGTAGTCCGGGGGGGAGCGTTCAGCCCCAGCATTTT. This is translated as CASSPGGSVQPQHF.